This record looks at one T cell receptor (beta chain) sequence and its context. Its target is not known. RNA transcripts gave rise to amplified TCR beta CDR3 regions. Carried out on the TCR CDR3, a first-round RT-PCR used the HTBI primer set. A single record per CDR3 protein comes from TCRdb applying MiXCR to the multiplex PCR reads. The sample consists of over 500,000 distinct CDR3 sequences, about 14% of them appearing once. The entry originates in a study of T cells in Graves' hyperthyroidism and ophthalmopathy. Study-level background: At the time of initial diagnosis and before any treatment, peripheral blood was collected. Study results and caveats: Blood held most thyroid clonotypes expanded above 0.001 frequency. The model's output predicted ophthalmopathy at a median of roughly 6.9 months prior to onset.

V was shortened by 4 bases and J by 0 bases, with 14 bases between the two germline ends. This CDR3 is built from 16 residues. The germline gives CDR1 SNHLY, CDR2 FYNNEI. The V call is TRBV2, the J call TRBJ2-3, with a tentative D call TRBD2 (5 bases). This receptor was obtained from a woman between 35 and 50 years old with Graves' hyperthyroidism. Sequenced: blood. DNA for the CDR3: TGTGCCAGCAGTGGTGGGAGAGTCTCTAGCACAGATACGCAGTATTTT. Translating gives CASSGGRVSSTDTQYF. Based on the CDR3 plus reference TRBV2 and TRBJ2-3, the full variable domain is EPEVTQTPSHQVTQMGQEVILRCVPISNHLYFYWYRQILGQKVEFLVSFYNNEISEKSEIFDDQFSVERPDGSNFTLKIRSTKLEDSAMYFCASSGGRVSSTDTQYFGPGTRLTVL.